A selection of T cell receptor beta chains follows, all from one sample in a study of cytomegalovirus exposure and HLA in healthy donors. Repertoires were generated with immunoSEQ multiplex PCR, while TCRdb's copy carries only in-frame clones and drops some. Of some 260,000 clones in the sample, about 88% were seen once. Sequenced material: PBMCs. These receptors all come from a man aged 18 to 35 in good health and CMV-seropositive. Both conserved end residues are part of each CDR3. Fields, in order: V gene, D gene, clone size, J gene, CDR3 protein, CDR3 DNA. D genes are given only for firm matches. Rows give clone size only sometimes, using once, few, many, or a class for an expanded clone.

TRBV2	-	-	TRBJ2-3	CASSEDGSSTDTQYF	TGTGCCAGCAGTGAAGACGGATCTAGCACAGATACGCAGTATTTT
TRBV4-3	-	-	TRBJ2-1	CASSRITLNEQFF	TGCGCCAGCAGCCGAATCACTCTCAATGAGCAGTTCTTC
TRBV10-3	TRBD2	-	TRBJ2-7	CATWTSGRSGEQYF	TGTGCCACTTGGACTAGCGGGAGGTCGGGCGAGCAGTACTTC
TRBV5-1	TRBD1	-	TRBJ2-7	CASSPTGDRSQAVYEQYF	TGCGCCAGCAGCCCGACAGGGGACAGATCCCAGGCCGTATACGAGCAGTACTTC
TRBV2	-	few	TRBJ2-7	CASSEAPTLRGQYF	TGTGCCAGCAGTGAGGCCCCCACCCTACGAGGGCAGTACTTC
TRBV13	-	-	TRBJ1-1	CASRLFRGEGAFF	TGTGCCAGCAGACTATTCAGGGGAGAGGGAGCTTTCTTT
TRBV5-1	TRBD1	-	TRBJ1-1	CASTPDRGRRGTEAFF	TGCGCCAGCACCCCAGACAGGGGGCGCAGGGGCACTGAAGCTTTCTTT
TRBV2	TRBD1	-	TRBJ1-2	CASSEAGQGWYYGYTF	TGTGCCAGCAGTGAAGCGGGACAGGGCTGGTACTATGGCTACACCTTC
TRBV25-1	-	-	TRBJ2-4	CASSDRNIQYF	TGTGCCAGCAGTGACCGAAACATTCAGTACTTC
TRBV6-5	-	-	TRBJ1-1	CASSYRTGNEAFF	TGTGCCAGCAGTTACCGAACAGGGAACGAAGCTTTCTTT
TRBV6-6	TRBD2	few	TRBJ2-1	CASRLAGNNEQFF	TGTGCCAGCAGGCTAGCGGGTAACAATGAGCAGTTCTTC
TRBV2	TRBD2	-	TRBJ2-1	CASSEQLGTSRVNEQFF	TGTGCCAGCAGTGAACAACTGGGGACTAGTAGGGTCAATGAGCAGTTCTTC
TRBV6-1	-	once	TRBJ1-1	CASNRWGNTEAFF	TGTGCCAGCAATCGATGGGGGAACACTGAAGCTTTCTTT
TRBV5-1	TRBD1	-	TRBJ1-1	CASSVGQGAISRENTEAFF	TGCGCCAGCAGCGTCGGACAGGGGGCGATATCTAGAGAGAACACTGAAGCTTTCTTT
TRBV14	-	-	TRBJ1-1	CASSQGGAAFF	TGTGCCAGCAGCCAAGGAGGAGCAGCTTTCTTT
TRBV29-1	TRBD1	-	TRBJ2-7	CSVDRTGSYEQYF	TGCAGCGTTGATCGGACAGGATCCTACGAGCAGTACTTC
TRBV6-1	-	-	TRBJ2-5	CASSEQPGETQYF	TGTGCCAGCAGTGAGCAGCCGGGGGAGACCCAGTACTTC
TRBV10-3	TRBD2	-	TRBJ2-7	CAISLGRLAASDEQYF	TGTGCCATCAGTTTGGGACGACTAGCGGCCTCGGACGAGCAGTACTTC
TRBV6-1	-	-	TRBJ1-1	CASSLTGNTEAFF	TGTGCCAGCAGCCTGACAGGGAACACTGAAGCTTTCTTT
TRBV25-1	TRBD1	-	TRBJ2-7	CASSEPGQGTYEQYF	TGTGCCAGCAGTGAACCGGGACAGGGGACCTACGAGCAGTACTTC
TRBV5-6	-	-	TRBJ1-3	CASSLAYFSGNTIYF	TGTGCCAGCAGCTTGGCATATTTCTCTGGAAACACCATATATTTT
TRBV18	TRBD2	-	TRBJ2-2	CASSPGSGANTGELFF	TGTGCCAGCTCACCAGGGAGCGGGGCGAACACCGGGGAGCTGTTTTTT
TRBV27	-	once	TRBJ2-7	CASSRPRDTLYEQYF	TGTGCCAGCAGCCGCCCCCGGGACACCCTCTACGAGCAGTACTTC
TRBV5-1	TRBD1	-	TRBJ1-2	CASSPESLTGGYGYTF	TGCGCCAGCAGCCCGGAGAGCTTGACAGGGGGCTATGGCTACACCTTC
TRBV5-4	TRBD2	-	TRBJ2-1	CASSFGGLAGTDEQFF	TGTGCCAGCAGCTTTGGTGGGCTAGCGGGAACGGATGAGCAGTTCTTC
TRBV2	TRBD2	-	TRBJ2-1	CASRSSGSSYNEQFF	TGTGCCAGCAGATCTAGCGGTTCTTCCTACAATGAGCAGTTCTTC
TRBV27	TRBD1	-	TRBJ1-5	CASSPRQGNQPQHF	TGTGCCAGCAGTCCCAGACAGGGGAATCAGCCCCAGCATTTT
TRBV4-2	TRBD2	-	TRBJ2-1	CASSRTQLAGVYNEQFF	TGTGCCAGCAGCCGGACCCAACTAGCGGGAGTTTACAATGAGCAGTTCTTC
TRBV7-6	-	-	TRBJ1-1	CASSLGVTGPGTEAFF	TGTGCCAGCAGCTTAGGGGTCACAGGTCCGGGCACTGAAGCTTTCTTT
TRBV7-9	TRBD1	-	TRBJ1-5	CASSLGTGDQPQHF	TGTGCCAGCAGCTTAGGAACAGGGGACCAGCCCCAGCATTTT
TRBV6-5	TRBD1	once	TRBJ2-5	CASSYSGTGVETQYF	TGTGCCAGCAGTTACTCAGGGACAGGGGTGGAGACCCAGTACTTC
TRBV5-1	-	-	TRBJ2-2	CASQHAGHTITGELFF	TGCGCCAGCCAACACGCGGGACACACGATAACCGGGGAGCTGTTTTTT
TRBV7-9	-	-	TRBJ2-7	CASSGVPRRTAAYEQYF	TGTGCCAGCAGCGGAGTACCTAGAAGGACAGCGGCCTACGAGCAGTACTTC
TRBV25-1	-	-	TRBJ2-2	CASSGNSNTGELFF	TGTGCCAGCAGTGGTAACTCGAACACCGGGGAGCTGTTTTTT
TRBV9	-	-	TRBJ2-2	CASSVVAGMNTGELFF	TGTGCCAGCAGCGTAGTTGCGGGTATGAACACCGGGGAGCTGTTTTTT
TRBV6-5	-	-	TRBJ1-2	CASGDSYGYTF	TGTGCCTCCGGGGATAGCTATGGCTACACCTTC
TRBV29-1	TRBD1	-	TRBJ2-1	CSVEDRAGGYNEQFF	TGCAGCGTTGAAGATCGTGCAGGGGGCTACAATGAGCAGTTCTTC
TRBV18	-	many	TRBJ2-7	CASSSTEVSYEQYF	TGTGCCAGCTCATCGACAGAGGTCAGCTACGAGCAGTACTTC
TRBV6-4	-	-	TRBJ2-7	CASTTKRGTYEQYF	TGTGCCAGCACCACGAAACGGGGAACCTACGAGCAGTACTTC
TRBV29-1	TRBD2	-	TRBJ2-1	CSVEDLIAGVSYNEQFF	TGCAGCGTTGAAGATCTGATAGCGGGAGTGTCCTACAATGAGCAGTTCTTC
TRBV28	TRBD2	-	TRBJ2-7	CASILAGGRSRGYEQYF	TGTGCCAGCATCCTAGCGGGAGGGCGATCTAGGGGGTACGAGCAGTACTTC
TRBV15	-	-	TRBJ1-5	CATSRDETFGNQPQHF	TGTGCCACCAGCAGAGATGAGACCTTCGGCAATCAGCCCCAGCATTTT
TRBV15	-	-	TRBJ2-1	CATSSSLGEQFF	TGTGCCACCAGCAGTTCTTTAGGTGAGCAGTTCTTC
TRBV27	-	-	TRBJ2-1	CASRDIRLGGLNNEQFF	TGTGCCAGCAGAGATATTCGGCTAGGGGGGCTGAACAATGAGCAGTTCTTC
TRBV4-1	TRBD1	-	TRBJ1-1	CASSHGTGETEAFF	TGCGCCAGCAGCCACGGGACAGGGGAAACTGAAGCTTTCTTT
TRBV6-5	TRBD1	-	TRBJ1-5	CASSNRGRGQPQHF	TGTGCCAGCAGTAACAGGGGGCGCGGTCAGCCCCAGCATTTT
TRBV6-6	TRBD1	-	TRBJ1-4	CASSYPQGGGEKLFF	TGTGCCAGCAGTTACCCGCAGGGGGGGGGTGAAAAACTGTTTTTT
TRBV2	-	-	TRBJ2-1	CASIQLGDSPYNEQFF	TGTGCCAGCATACAGCTCGGCGACAGCCCTTACAATGAGCAGTTCTTC
TRBV19	TRBD2	-	TRBJ2-7	CASSPASVSGRKEQYF	TGTGCCAGTAGTCCCGCCTCGGTCAGCGGGAGGAAAGAGCAGTACTTC
TRBV5-4	TRBD1	-	TRBJ2-7	CASRRTGNSYEQYF	TGTGCCAGCAGAAGGACAGGGAACTCCTACGAGCAGTACTTC
TRBV5-4	-	-	TRBJ2-1	CASSSALARTYNEQFF	TGTGCCAGCAGCTCTGCCCTAGCGAGGACCTACAATGAGCAGTTCTTC
TRBV5-1	TRBD2	-	TRBJ2-2	CASSGLAGVNGELFF	TGCGCCAGCAGCGGATTAGCGGGAGTTAACGGGGAGCTGTTTTTT
TRBV11-2	-	-	TRBJ2-7	CASSLDRQKSSYEQYF	TGTGCCAGCAGCTTAGACCGGCAGAAGAGCTCCTACGAGCAGTACTTC
TRBV9	TRBD1	-	TRBJ1-3	CASSGRQGPGNTIYF	TGTGCCAGCAGCGGGAGACAGGGCCCTGGAAACACCATATATTTT
TRBV7-2	TRBD2	-	TRBJ2-7	CASSWTSGMSSYEQYF	TGTGCCAGCAGTTGGACTAGCGGGATGAGCTCCTACGAGCAGTACTTC
TRBV2	TRBD2	-	TRBJ2-1	CASTQREYDNEQFF	TGTGCCAGCACCCAGCGGGAGTACGACAATGAGCAGTTCTTC
TRBV29-1	TRBD2	few	TRBJ2-1	CSVPKGLAGRNEQFF	TGCAGCGTTCCTAAAGGACTAGCGGGACGGAATGAGCAGTTCTTC
TRBV6-1	TRBD2	-	TRBJ2-1	CASSVLAGVGYNEQFF	TGTGCCAGCAGTGTCTTAGCGGGAGTGGGTTACAATGAGCAGTTCTTC
TRBV29-1	TRBD2	-	TRBJ2-1	CSVNTRGDSEQFF	TGCAGCGTCAATACCCGGGGGGATAGTGAGCAGTTCTTC